This T cell receptor (beta chain) was sequenced for a study of T cell repertoires in aging, cancer and after chemotherapy. In its sample, this clonotype is medium-sized. Peripheral blood genomic DNA, not sorted cells or RNA, was the template. V was clipped by 5 bases and J by 0 bases, with 10 bases between them. Germline V gene sequence: CDR1 ENHRY, CDR2 SYGVKD. This CDR3 comprises 14 residues. A mixed TRB-A/B primer pool amplified rearranged TRB by multiplex touch-down PCR. TCRdb itself ran the multiplex PCR reads through MiXCR, one entry per CDR3 protein. The table lists 1,100 or so distinct CDR3 sequences, 25% to 35% of them singletons.

V gene TRBV10-3 combines with J gene TRBJ1-1; D remains ambiguous. This TCR was sampled from a human donor with a solid tumor. The material sequenced was blood. CDR3 sequence: CAISPNAVNTEAFF. CDR3 nucleotides: TGTGCCATCAGTCCAAACGCGGTGAACACTGAAGCTTTCTTT.